This T cell receptor beta chain emerged from a study of T cells expressing NK-cell markers. Study background: Source material for TCR beta repertoires consisted of sorted CD3+CD56+NKG2C+, CD3+CD56+NKG2C- and CD3+CD56-NKG2C+ T cells.

TCRdb reprocessed the 5' RACE reads; each CDR3 protein has one entry and no DNA is given. This repertoire includes roughly 390,000 distinct CDR3 sequences. Study results and caveats: Of the CD8+ T cell pool in over 5 donors, roughly 1.0-8% was accounted for by dominant NKG2C+ clonotypes.

On this clonotype: Its cognate antigen is unknown.

Germline CDR1 MDHEN, CDR2 SYDVKM. CDR3 length equals 16 residues. The sequenced sample consisted of blood T cells: a sorted CD56 or NKG2C T cell subset, CD4+ or CD8+ T cells, or bulk PBMC T cells (not recorded which). This sequence was found in a man aged 18-70 years in good health. The rearrangement joins TRBV28 to TRBJ2-1; TCRdb indicates TRBD2, and absent DNA this call remains unverified. CDR3 amino acids: CASRVAGGSSYNEQFF.